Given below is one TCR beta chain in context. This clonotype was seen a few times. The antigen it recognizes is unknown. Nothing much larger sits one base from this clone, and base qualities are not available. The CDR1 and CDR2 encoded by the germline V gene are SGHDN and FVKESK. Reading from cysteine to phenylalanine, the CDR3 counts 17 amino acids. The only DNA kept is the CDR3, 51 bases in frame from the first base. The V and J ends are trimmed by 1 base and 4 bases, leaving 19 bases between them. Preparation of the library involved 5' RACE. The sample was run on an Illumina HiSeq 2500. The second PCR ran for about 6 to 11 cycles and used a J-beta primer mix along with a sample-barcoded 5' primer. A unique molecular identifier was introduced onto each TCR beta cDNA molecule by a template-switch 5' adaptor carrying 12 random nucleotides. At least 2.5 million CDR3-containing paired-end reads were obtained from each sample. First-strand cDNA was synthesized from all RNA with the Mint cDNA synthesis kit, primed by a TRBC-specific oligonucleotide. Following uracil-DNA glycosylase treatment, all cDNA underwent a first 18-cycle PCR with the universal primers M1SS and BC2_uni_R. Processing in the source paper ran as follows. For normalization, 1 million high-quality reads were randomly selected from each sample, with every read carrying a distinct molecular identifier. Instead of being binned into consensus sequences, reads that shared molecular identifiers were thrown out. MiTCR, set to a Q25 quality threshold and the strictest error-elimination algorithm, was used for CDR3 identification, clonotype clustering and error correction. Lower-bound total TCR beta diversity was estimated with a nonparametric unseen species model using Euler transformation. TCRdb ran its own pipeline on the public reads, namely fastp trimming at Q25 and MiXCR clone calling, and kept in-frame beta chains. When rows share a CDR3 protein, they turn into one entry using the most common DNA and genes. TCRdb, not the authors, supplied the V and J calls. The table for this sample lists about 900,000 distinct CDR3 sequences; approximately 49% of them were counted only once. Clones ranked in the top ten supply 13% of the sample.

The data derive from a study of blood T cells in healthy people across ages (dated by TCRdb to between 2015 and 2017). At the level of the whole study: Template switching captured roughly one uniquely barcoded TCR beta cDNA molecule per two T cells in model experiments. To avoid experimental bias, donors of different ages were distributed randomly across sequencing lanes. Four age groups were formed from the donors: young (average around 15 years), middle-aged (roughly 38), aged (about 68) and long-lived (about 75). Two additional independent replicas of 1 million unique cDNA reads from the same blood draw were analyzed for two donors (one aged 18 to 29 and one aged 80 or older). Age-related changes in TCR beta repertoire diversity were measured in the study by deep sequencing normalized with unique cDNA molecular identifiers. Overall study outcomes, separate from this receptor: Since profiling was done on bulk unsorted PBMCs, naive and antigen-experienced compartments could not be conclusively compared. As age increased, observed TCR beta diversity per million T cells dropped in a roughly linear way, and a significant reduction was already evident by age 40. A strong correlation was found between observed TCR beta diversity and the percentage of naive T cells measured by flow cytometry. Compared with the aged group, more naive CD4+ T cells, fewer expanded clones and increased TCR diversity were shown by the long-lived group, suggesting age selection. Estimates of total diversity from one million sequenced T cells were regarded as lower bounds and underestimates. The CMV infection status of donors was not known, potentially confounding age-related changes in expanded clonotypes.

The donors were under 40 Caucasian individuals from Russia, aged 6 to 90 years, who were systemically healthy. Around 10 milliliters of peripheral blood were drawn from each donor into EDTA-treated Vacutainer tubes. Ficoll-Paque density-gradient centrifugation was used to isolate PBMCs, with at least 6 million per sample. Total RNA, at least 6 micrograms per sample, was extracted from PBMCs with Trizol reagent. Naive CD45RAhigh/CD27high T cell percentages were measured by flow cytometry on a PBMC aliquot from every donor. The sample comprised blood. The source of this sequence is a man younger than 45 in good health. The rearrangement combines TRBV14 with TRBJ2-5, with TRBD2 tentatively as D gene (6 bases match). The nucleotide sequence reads TGTGCCAGCAGCCAAGTGGGGACTCTAACCCGCGGAGAGACCCAGTACTTC. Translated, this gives CASSQVGTLTRGETQYF.